This T cell receptor beta chain was recorded in a study of blood T cell repertoires in COVID-19. Study as a whole: Whether acute or convalescent, the COVID-19 samples came from the United States, Italy and Spain. PBMCs, B-cell-depleted T cells, or T cells were the source of the cDNA or gDNA that made up the material.

Per germline, CDR1 SNHLY and CDR2 FYNNEI. The CDR3 runs 14 residues. V was clipped by 8 bases and J by 5 bases, with 15 bases between them. As handled by the study authors: How many nucleated cells were present was estimated from reference gene primer amplification. TCRdb's copy holds only in-frame clones and misses some; the assay was immunoSEQ multiplex PCR. The V and J calls and clone size come from that table; D and trimming were worked out from the DNA. Of more than 50,000 clones in the sample, 80% to 90% were seen once. The sequenced sample consisted of peripheral blood. The TCR was taken from a man between 60 and 70 years old with active COVID-19. This chain links TRBV2 with TRBJ2-2; weak D call: TRBD1 (5 bases). The CDR3 reads CASCGQGSTGELFF. The DNA of the CDR3 is TGTGCCAGCTGTGGTCAGGGTTCGACCGGGGAGCTGTTTTTT.